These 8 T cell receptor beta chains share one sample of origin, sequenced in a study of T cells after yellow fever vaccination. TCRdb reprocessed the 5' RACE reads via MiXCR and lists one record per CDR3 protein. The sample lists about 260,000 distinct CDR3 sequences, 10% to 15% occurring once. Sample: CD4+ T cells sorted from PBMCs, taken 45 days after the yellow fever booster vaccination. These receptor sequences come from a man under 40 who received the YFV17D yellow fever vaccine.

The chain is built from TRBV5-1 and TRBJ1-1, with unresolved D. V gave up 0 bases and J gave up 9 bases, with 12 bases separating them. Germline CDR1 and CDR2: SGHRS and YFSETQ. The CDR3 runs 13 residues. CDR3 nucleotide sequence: TGCGCCAGCAGCTTGGAAGACCGAGCCCAAGCTTTCTTT. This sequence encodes CASSLEDRAQAFF.

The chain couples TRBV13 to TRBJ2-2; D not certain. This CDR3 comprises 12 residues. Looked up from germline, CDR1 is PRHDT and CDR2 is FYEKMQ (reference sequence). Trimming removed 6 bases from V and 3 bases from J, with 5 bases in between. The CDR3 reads CASRKDTGELFF. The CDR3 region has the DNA TGTGCCAGCAGAAAGGACACCGGGGAGCTGTTTTTT.

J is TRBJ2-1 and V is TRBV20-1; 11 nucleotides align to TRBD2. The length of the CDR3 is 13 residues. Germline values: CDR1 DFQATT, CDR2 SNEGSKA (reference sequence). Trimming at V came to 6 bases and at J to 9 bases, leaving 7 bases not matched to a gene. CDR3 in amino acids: CSARLAGIGEQFF. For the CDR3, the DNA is TGCAGTGCACGACTAGCGGGAATTGGTGAGCAGTTCTTC.

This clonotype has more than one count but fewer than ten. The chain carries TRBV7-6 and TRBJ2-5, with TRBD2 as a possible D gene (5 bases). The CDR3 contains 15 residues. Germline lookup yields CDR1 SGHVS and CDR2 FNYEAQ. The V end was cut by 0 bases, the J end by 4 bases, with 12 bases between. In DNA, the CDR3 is TGTGCCAGCAGCTTAGCGGAGGCGGGTGGAGAGACCCAGTACTTC. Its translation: CASSLAEAGGETQYF.

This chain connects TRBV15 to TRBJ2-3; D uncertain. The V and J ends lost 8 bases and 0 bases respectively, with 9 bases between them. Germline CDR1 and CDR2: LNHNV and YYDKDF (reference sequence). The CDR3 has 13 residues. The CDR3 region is CATQKKSTDTQYF. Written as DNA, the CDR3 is TGTGCCACCCAGAAGAAGAGCACAGATACGCAGTATTTT.

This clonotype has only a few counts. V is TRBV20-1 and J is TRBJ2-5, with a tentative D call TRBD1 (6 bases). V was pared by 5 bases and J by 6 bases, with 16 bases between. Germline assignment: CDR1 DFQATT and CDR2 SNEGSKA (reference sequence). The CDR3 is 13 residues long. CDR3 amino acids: CSALDSLIQTQYF. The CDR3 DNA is TGCAGTGCTCTGGACAGTCTTATTCAGACCCAGTACTTC.

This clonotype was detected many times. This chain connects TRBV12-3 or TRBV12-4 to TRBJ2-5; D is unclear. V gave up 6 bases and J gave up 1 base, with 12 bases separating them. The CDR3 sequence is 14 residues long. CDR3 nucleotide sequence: TGTGCCAGCAGCTACCGAGAGGCCCAAGAGACCCAGTACTTC. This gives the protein CASSYREAQETQYF.

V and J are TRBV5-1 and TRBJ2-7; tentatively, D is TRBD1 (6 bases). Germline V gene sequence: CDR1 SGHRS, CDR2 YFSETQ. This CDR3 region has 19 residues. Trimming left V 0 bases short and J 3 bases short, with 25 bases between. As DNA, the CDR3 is TGCGCCAGCAGCTTGGCAATCCCAGGGGCCGGAGCAACAATCTACGAGCAGTACTTC. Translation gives CASSLAIPGAGATIYEQYF.